There are a few counts of the clone carrying this T cell receptor (beta chain). What it binds is not known. Patients affected by ophthalmopathy presented a Clinical Activity Score of at least 3, a NOSPECS grade of at least 4, and disease duration below 3 months. Diagnoses were made from clinical symptoms, serum measures (thyroxine and TRAb), thyroid ultrasound and orbital computed tomography. RNA transcripts gave rise to amplified TCR beta CDR3 regions. HTBI primers were the set used in a first-round RT-PCR of the TCR CDR3. TCRdb re-called the multiplex PCR reads through MiXCR, storing one row per CDR3 protein. The repertoire holds around 570,000 distinct CDR3 sequences, with 20% as singletons. The CDR3 runs 16 residues. Trimming took off 0 bases at V and 5 bases at J, with 16 bases between the two ends. From germline, CDR1 is SGHDN and CDR2 FVKESK. The sample belongs to a study of T cells in Graves' hyperthyroidism and ophthalmopathy. Study context: Upon initial diagnosis and before any treatment, peripheral blood was collected. Notes on the study in general: The model anticipated ophthalmopathy a median about six months pre-onset.

The sample taken for sequencing was blood. The rearrangement uses TRBV14 and TRBJ1-1, with D perhaps matching TRBD1 (6 bases). This sequence originates from a man aged 40-49 years with Graves' ophthalmopathy. The CDR3 loop is CASSQDLRQGRTEAFF. In nucleotides, the CDR3 is TGTGCCAGCAGCCAAGATCTGAGGCAGGGGAGGACTGAAGCTTTCTTT.